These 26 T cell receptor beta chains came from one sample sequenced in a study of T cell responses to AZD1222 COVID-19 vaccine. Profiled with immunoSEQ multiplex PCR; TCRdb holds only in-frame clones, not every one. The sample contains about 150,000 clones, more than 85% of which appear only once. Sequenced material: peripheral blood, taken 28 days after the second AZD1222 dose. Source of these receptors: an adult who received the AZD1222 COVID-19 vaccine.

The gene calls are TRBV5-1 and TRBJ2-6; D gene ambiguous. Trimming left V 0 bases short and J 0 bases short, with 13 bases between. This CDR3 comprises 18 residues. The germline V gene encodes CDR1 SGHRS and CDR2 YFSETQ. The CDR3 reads CASSLAPATSSGANVLTF. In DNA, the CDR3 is TGCGCCAGCAGCTTGGCCCCGGCTACCTCCTCTGGGGCCAACGTCCTGACTTTC.

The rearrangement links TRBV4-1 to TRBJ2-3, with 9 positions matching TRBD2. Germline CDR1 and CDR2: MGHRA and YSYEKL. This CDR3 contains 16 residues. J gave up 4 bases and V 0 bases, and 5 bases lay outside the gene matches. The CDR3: CASSQDTLAGSDTQYF. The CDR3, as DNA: TGCGCCAGCAGCCAAGATACGCTAGCGGGGTCAGATACGCAGTATTTT.

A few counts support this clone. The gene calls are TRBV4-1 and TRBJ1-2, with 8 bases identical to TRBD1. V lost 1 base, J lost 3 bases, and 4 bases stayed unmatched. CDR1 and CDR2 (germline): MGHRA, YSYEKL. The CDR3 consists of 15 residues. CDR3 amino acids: CASSQVTTGDYGYTF. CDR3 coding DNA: TGCGCCAGCAGCCAAGTCACGACAGGGGACTATGGCTACACCTTC.

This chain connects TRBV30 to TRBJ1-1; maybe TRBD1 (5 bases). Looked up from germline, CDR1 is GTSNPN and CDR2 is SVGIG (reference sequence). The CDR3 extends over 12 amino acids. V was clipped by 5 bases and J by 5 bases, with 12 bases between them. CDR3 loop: CAWGMGGTEAFF. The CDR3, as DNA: TGTGCCTGGGGAATGGGGGGTACTGAAGCTTTCTTT.

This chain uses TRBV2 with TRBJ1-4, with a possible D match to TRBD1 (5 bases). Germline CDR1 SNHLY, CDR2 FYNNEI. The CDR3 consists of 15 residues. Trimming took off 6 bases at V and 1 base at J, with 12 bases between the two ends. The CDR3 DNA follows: TGTGCCAGCAGCGTAGGGGCCAGAACTAATGAAAAACTGTTTTTT. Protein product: CASSVGARTNEKLFF. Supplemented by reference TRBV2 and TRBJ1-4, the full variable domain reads EPEVTQTPSHQVTQMGQEVILRCVPISNHLYFYWYRQILGQKVEFLVSFYNNEISEKSEIFDDQFSVERPDGSNFTLKIRSTKLEDSAMYFCASSVGARTNEKLFFGSGTQLSVL.

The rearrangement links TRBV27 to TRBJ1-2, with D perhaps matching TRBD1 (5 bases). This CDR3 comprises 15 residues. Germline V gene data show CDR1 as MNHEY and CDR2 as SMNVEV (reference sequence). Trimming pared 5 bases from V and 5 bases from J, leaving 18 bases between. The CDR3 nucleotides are TGTGCCAGCAGTCAACTCCGCTGGGGGGGATATGGCTACACCTTC. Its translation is CASSQLRWGGYGYTF.

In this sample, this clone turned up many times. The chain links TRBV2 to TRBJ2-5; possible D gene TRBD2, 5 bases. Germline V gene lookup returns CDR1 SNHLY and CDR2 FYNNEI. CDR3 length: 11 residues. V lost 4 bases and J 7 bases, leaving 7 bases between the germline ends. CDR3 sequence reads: CASSALGTQYF. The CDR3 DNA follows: TGTGCCAGCAGTGCACTAGGGACCCAGTACTTC.

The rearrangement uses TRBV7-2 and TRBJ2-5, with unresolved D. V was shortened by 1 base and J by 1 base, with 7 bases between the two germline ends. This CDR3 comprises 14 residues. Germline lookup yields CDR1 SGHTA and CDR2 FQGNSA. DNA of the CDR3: TGTGCCAGCAGCTTAGGATCCAGCCAAGAGACCCAGTACTTC. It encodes CASSLGSSQETQYF.

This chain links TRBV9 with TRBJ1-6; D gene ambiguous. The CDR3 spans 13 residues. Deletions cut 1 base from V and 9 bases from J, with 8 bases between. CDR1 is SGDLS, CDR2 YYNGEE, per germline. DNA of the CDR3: TGTGCCAGCAGCGTAATGGAGGGTTCACCCCTCCACTTT. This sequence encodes CASSVMEGSPLHF.

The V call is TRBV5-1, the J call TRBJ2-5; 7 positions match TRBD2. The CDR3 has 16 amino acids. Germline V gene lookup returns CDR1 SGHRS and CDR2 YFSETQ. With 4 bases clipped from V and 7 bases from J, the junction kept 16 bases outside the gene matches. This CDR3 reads CASSPRDYGRKGTQYF. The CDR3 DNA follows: TGCGCCAGCAGCCCCCGGGACTATGGGAGAAAGGGGACCCAGTACTTC. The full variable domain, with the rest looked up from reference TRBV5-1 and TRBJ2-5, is KAGVTQTPRYLIKTRGQQVTLSCSPISGHRSVSWYQQTPGQGLQFLFEYFSETQRNKGNFPGRFSGRQFSNSRSEMNVSTLELGDSALYLCASSPRDYGRKGTQYFGPGTRLLVL.

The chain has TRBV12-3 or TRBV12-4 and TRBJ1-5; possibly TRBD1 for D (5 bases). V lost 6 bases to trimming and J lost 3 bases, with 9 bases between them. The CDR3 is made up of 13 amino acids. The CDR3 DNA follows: TGTGCCAGCAGCGGGGCCTTCAATCAGCCCCAGCATTTT. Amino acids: CASSGAFNQPQHF.

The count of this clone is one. CDR3 nucleotides: TGTGCCAGCAGCCGAGGACAGTTTGAAAAACTGTTTTTT. Translating it yields CASSRGQFEKLFF. The V call is TRBV3-1 (or the pseudogene TRBV3-2), the J call TRBJ1-4, with D perhaps TRBD1 (6 bases). V shed 4 bases and J shed 7 bases, with 10 bases lying between them. From germline, CDR1 is LGHDT and CDR2 YNNKEL (reference sequence). The CDR3 is made up of 13 amino acids.

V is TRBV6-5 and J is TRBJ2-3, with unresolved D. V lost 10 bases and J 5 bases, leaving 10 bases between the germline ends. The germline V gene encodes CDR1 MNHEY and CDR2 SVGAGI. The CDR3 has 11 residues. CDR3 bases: TGTGCCACCGGGCTTCAAGATACGCAGTATTTT. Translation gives CATGLQDTQYF.

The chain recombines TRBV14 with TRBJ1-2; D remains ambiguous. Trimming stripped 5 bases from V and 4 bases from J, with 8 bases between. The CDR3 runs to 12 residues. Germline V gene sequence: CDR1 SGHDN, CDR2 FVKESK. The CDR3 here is CASSKSLYGYTF. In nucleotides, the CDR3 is TGTGCCAGCAGCAAGTCCCTCTATGGCTACACCTTC. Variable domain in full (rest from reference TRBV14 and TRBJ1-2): EAGVTQFPSHSVIEKGQTVTLRCDPISGHDNLYWYRRVMGKEIKFLLHFVKESKQDESGMPNNRFLAERTGGTYSTLKVQPAELEDSGVYFCASSKSLYGYTFGSGTRLTVV.

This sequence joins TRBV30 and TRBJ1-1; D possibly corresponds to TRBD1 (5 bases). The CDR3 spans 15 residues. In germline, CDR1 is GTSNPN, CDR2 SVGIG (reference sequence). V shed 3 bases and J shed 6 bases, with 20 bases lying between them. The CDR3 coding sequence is TGTGCCTGGAGCCCACCTCCAAATCGGGACGCTGAAGCTTTCTTT. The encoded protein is CAWSPPPNRDAEAFF.

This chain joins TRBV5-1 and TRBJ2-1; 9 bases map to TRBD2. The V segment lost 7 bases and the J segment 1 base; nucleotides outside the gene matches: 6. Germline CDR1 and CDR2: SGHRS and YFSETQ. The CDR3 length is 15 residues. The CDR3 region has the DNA TGCGCCAGCCGGGTGGCGGGAGGGTCCTACAATGAGCAGTTCTTC. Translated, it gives CASRVAGGSYNEQFF.

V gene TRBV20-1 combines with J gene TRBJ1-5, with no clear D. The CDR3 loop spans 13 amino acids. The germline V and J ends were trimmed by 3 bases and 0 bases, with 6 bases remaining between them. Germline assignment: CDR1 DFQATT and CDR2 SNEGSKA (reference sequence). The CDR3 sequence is CSASPDSNQPQHF. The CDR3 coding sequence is TGCAGTGCTAGTCCGGATAGCAATCAGCCCCAGCATTTT.

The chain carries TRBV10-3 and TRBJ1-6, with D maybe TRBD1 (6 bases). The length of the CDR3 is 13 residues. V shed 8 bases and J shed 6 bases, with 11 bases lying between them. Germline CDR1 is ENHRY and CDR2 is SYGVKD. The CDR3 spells CAIRGGPNSPLHF. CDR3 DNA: TGTGCCATCCGGGGGGGCCCTAATTCACCCCTCCACTTT.

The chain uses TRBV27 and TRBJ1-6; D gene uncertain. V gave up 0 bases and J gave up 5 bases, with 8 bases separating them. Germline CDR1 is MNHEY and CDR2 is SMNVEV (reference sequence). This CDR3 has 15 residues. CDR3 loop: CASSLSGSNNSPLHF. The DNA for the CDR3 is TGTGCCAGCAGTTTATCAGGCAGTAATAATTCACCCCTCCACTTT.

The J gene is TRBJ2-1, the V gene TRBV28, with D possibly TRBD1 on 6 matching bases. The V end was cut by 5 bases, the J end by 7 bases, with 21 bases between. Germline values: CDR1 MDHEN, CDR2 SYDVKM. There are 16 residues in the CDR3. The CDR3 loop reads CASSPQGSGQMNEQFF. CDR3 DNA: TGTGCCAGCAGTCCCCAAGGATCGGGACAAATGAATGAGCAGTTCTTC.

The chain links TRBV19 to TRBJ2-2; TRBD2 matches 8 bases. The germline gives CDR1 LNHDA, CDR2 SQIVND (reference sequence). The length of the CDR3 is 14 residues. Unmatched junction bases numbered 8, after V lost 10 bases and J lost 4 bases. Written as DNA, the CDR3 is TGTGCCACCGGAAGACTAGCGAGCACCGGGGAGCTGTTTTTT. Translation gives CATGRLASTGELFF.

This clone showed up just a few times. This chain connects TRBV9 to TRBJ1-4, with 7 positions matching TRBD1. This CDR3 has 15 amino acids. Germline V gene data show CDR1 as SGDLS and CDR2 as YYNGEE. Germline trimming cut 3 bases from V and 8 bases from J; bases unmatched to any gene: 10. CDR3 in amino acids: CASSDQIRQGEKLFF. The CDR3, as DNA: TGTGCCAGCAGCGACCAAATTAGACAGGGCGAAAAACTGTTTTTT.

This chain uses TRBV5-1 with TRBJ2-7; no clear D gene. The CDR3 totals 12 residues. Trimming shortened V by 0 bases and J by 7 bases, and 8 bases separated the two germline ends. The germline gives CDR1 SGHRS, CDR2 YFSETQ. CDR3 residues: CASSLAVGEQYF. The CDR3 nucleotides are TGCGCCAGCAGCTTGGCGGTTGGTGAGCAGTACTTC.

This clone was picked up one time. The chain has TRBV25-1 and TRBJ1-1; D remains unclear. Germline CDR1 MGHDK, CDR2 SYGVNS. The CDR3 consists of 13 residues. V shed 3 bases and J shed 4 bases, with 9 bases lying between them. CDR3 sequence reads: CASSDVRSTEAFF. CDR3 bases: TGTGCCAGCAGTGATGTTCGGAGCACTGAAGCTTTCTTT.

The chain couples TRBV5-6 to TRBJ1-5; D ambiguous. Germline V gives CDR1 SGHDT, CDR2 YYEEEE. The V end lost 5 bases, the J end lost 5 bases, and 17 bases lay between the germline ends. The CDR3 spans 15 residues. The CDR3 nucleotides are TGTGCCAGCAGTCCAAACGGGGTCGGGCATCAGCCCCAGCATTTT. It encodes CASSPNGVGHQPQHF.

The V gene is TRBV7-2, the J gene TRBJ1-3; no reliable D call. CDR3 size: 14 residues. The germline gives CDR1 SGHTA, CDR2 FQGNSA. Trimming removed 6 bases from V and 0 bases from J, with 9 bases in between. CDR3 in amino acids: CASSRQPSGNTIYF. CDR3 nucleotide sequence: TGTGCCAGCAGTCGACAACCCTCTGGAAACACCATATATTTT.